These T cell receptor beta chains were read from a single sample in a study of T cell responses to AZD1222 COVID-19 vaccine. The assay was immunoSEQ multiplex PCR, and TCRdb's table has in-frame clones only and misses some. The sample includes some 120,000 clones, approximately 86% seen only once; the top ten take 3%. Material: peripheral blood, obtained 28 days after the second AZD1222 dose. These receptors came from an adult who received the AZD1222 COVID-19 vaccine. CDR3s include the opening cysteine and the closing phenylalanine or tryptophan. Each record gives: D gene, V gene, J gene, CDR3 protein. The D gene is left open where the match is weak.

TRBD2	TRBV7-2	TRBJ2-1	CASRGDGGGIRNEQFF
.	TRBV27	TRBJ1-6	CASSPPRANSPLHF
.	TRBV4-3	TRBJ1-1	CASSQNRGEGAFF
TRBD1	TRBV6-1	TRBJ1-4	CASSEPGQGALEKLFF
TRBD1	TRBV28	TRBJ1-2	CASTAGQGRPYGYTF
.	TRBV18	TRBJ2-2	CASSPQGSTGELFF
TRBD1	TRBV7-9	TRBJ2-7	CASSPWGQGSYEQYF
.	TRBV7-2	TRBJ2-2	CASSLQQGNTGELFF
.	TRBV29-1	TRBJ1-5	CSVEVGVNQPQHF
.	TRBV5-4	TRBJ2-5	CATTPASQETQYF
.	TRBV29-1	TRBJ1-5	CSAGRNNQPQHF
.	TRBV7-9	TRBJ2-1	CASSLSRVQGSHEQFF
.	TRBV9	TRBJ2-6	CASSASGANVLTF
.	TRBV13	TRBJ1-1	CASSLNMNTEAFF
.	TRBV6-2/TRBV6-3	TRBJ2-7	CASSEGTSFYEQYF
.	TRBV27	TRBJ1-1	CASSLGAGETEAFF
.	TRBV19	TRBJ1-5	CASSVHRSNNQPQHF
TRBD1	TRBV28	TRBJ1-3	CASSSGQGNTIYF
.	TRBV12-2	TRBJ1-6	CASRSRAAQGRNSPLHF
TRBD1	TRBV19	TRBJ1-1	CASSVSATGGPGEAFF
.	TRBV30	TRBJ1-1	CAFTWTPNTEAFF
TRBD1	TRBV7-9	TRBJ1-2	CASSPPEGTGDRWVYGYTF
.	TRBV19	TRBJ1-5	CASSPQAISNQPQHF
.	TRBV28	TRBJ2-1	CASSPPRYNEQFF
TRBD1	TRBV4-2	TRBJ1-4	CASSQGTGYEKLFF
TRBD1	TRBV6-5	TRBJ2-3	CASRVSGGGTDTQYF
.	TRBV4-3	TRBJ1-1	CASSQVHGLNTEAFF
.	TRBV28	TRBJ2-3	CAAAGGGRDTQYF
.	TRBV6-2/TRBV6-3	TRBJ1-1	CASSLSQNTEAFF
.	TRBV5-1	TRBJ2-2	CASSAATGGELFF
TRBD1	TRBV6-4	TRBJ1-4	CASSGDRVDNEKLFF
.	TRBV21-1	TRBJ1-1	CASSKIMRQGETEAFF
.	TRBV12-1	TRBJ1-1	CASSFGGRMNTEAFF
.	TRBV11-3	TRBJ1-5	CASSSDRHQPQHF
.	TRBV6-1	TRBJ1-1	CASTVDSTTEAFF
.	TRBV4-1	TRBJ1-5	CASSQDLGDFNQPQHF
.	TRBV15	TRBJ1-1	CATSRDVLNTEAFF
.	TRBV11-1	TRBJ2-7	CASSPQAGTHSYEQYF
.	TRBV27	TRBJ1-4	CASSSRSQGEKLFF
.	TRBV6-4	TRBJ1-1	CASSARGIGEAFF
TRBD1	TRBV28	TRBJ1-5	CASGAGQARTQPQHF
TRBD1	TRBV15	TRBJ1-2	CATSRGGQENYGYTF
TRBD1	TRBV28	TRBJ1-2	CAGGRDRMYGYTF
TRBD1	TRBV7-6	TRBJ1-4	CASSAYDRAQKLFF
.	TRBV7-8	TRBJ2-2	CASSLSGGNTGELFF
.	TRBV5-1	TRBJ1-3	CASSSDRLGRNTIYF
.	TRBV6-4	TRBJ2-1	CASSDSFGSSDEQFF
.	TRBV5-6	TRBJ1-6	CASSSRYCSYNSPLHF
TRBD2	TRBV4-1	TRBJ2-2	CASSQPTGTSGPGELFF
TRBD1	TRBV5-5	TRBJ1-2	CASSTGTGLYGYTF
.	TRBV6-5	TRBJ1-6	CASSTEQNNSPLHF
.	TRBV9	TRBJ1-5	CASSVGGSSNQPQHF
.	TRBV2	TRBJ1-5	CASRTRSALQPQHF
TRBD1	TRBV6-5	TRBJ1-6	CASRRTGNSPLHF
TRBD1	TRBV28	TRBJ1-2	CASTPGQGSGYTF
.	TRBV28	TRBJ2-7	CASSLEYEQYF
.	TRBV27	TRBJ1-2	CASSLYPRGTPTSNYGYTF
.	TRBV11-1	TRBJ2-7	CASSSSAGSSYEQYF
.	TRBV11-3	TRBJ2-5	CASSPWIGETQYF
.	TRBV7-2	TRBJ1-3	CASDGRKGSGNTIYF